Following are 29 T cell receptor beta chains from one sample sequenced in a study of vaccination and CD4 T cells after COVID-19. Regarding time point: late sampling 161 to 241 days after vaccination in a few convalescent patients. From the PCR reads, TCRdb called clonotypes with MiXCR, one entry per CDR3 protein. This table holds about 31,000 distinct CDR3 sequences, approximately 49% found once. The specimen was CD4+ T cells from blood, collected about 7 months after SARS-CoV-2 vaccination. These receptors all stem from a human donor who had recovered from COVID-19.

The gene calls are TRBV27 and TRBJ2-7, with TRBD1 as a possible D gene (6 bases). Trimming shortened V by 3 bases and J by 3 bases, and 12 bases separated the two germline ends. The CDR3 contains 14 residues. CDR1 MNHEY and CDR2 SMNVEV come from the germline V gene (reference sequence). The CDR3 loop is CASSFYGQLYEQYF. The CDR3 bases are TGTGCCAGCAGTTTCTATGGACAGCTCTACGAGCAGTACTTC.

The chain's CDR3 is CASSLGTSGNEQFF. The CDR3, as DNA: TGTGCCAGCAGCTTAGGGACTAGCGGCAATGAGCAGTTCTTC. The chain has TRBV7-3 and TRBJ2-1; 11 nucleotides align to TRBD2. CDR1 is SGHTA and CDR2 is FQGTGA in the germline V gene. The CDR3 covers 14 residues. With 2 bases clipped from V and 6 bases from J, the junction kept 0 bases outside the gene matches.

This clonotype has just a few counts. The chain couples TRBV6-2 or TRBV6-3 to TRBJ2-7; D not certain. V lost 3 bases and J lost 6, with 12 bases in between. The CDR3 consists of 13 residues. Germline loops: CDR1 MNHEY, CDR2 SVGEGT. The CDR3 protein is CASSYNGLAEQYF. Written as DNA, the CDR3 is TGTGCCAGCAGTTATAACGGGTTGGCCGAGCAGTACTTC.

V usage is TRBV11-1 and J usage is TRBJ2-1; D not resolved. Germline loops: CDR1 SGHAT, CDR2 FQDESV (reference sequence). The CDR3 is 17 residues long. Trimming pared 1 base from V and 6 bases from J, leaving 19 bases between. CDR3 in DNA: TGTGCCAGCAGCTTAGAAGCTGGGGTAGGATCAAGCAATGAGCAGTTCTTC. This encodes CASSLEAGVGSSNEQFF.

The rearrangement links TRBV20-1 to TRBJ2-1; D perhaps matches TRBD2 (5 bases). The CDR3 extends over 12 amino acids. The germline V gene has CDR1 DFQATT and CDR2 SNEGSKA (reference sequence). V was shortened by 0 bases and J by 9 bases, with 9 bases between the two germline ends. The CDR3 reads CSAREGVREQFF. CDR3 nucleotides: TGCAGTGCTAGAGAGGGAGTACGTGAGCAGTTCTTC.

The genes are TRBV7-9 and TRBJ2-2; TRBD2 might be the D (5 bases). V was cut by 1 base and J by 1 base, with 7 bases left in between. CDR1 and CDR2 (germline): SEHNR, FQNEAQ (reference sequence). The CDR3 is 15 amino acids. This CDR3 is CASSLGAGNTGELFF. The CDR3 DNA is TGTGCCAGCAGCTTAGGTGCGGGGAACACCGGGGAGCTGTTTTTT.

CDR3 protein: CASSAQASQPQHF. As DNA, the CDR3 is TGTGCCAGCAGTGCACAGGCAAGTCAGCCCCAGCATTTT. The V gene is TRBV6-1, the J gene TRBJ1-5; TRBD1 is a possible D gene (5 bases). In germline, CDR1 is MNHNS, CDR2 SASEGT. The CDR3 is 13 residues long. The V end lost 4 bases, the J end lost 6 bases, and 10 bases lay between the germline ends.

This clonotype was detected a few times. The chain recombines TRBV7-2 with TRBJ2-1, with 12 bases fitting TRBD2. V gave up 8 bases and J gave up 5 bases; unmatched junction bases: 4. The CDR3 is 14 residues long. Germline CDR1 SGHTA, CDR2 FQGNSA. CDR3 sequence reads: CASGRTSGNNEQFF. CDR3 nucleotides: TGTGCCAGCGGTAGGACTAGCGGGAACAATGAGCAGTTCTTC. Using reference TRBV7-2 and TRBJ2-1 for the parts outside the CDR3, the full variable domain is GAGVSQSPSNKVTEKGKDVELRCDPISGHTALYWYRQSLGQGLEFLIYFQGNSAPDKSGLPSDRFSAERTGGSVSTLTIQRTQQEDSAVYLCASGRTSGNNEQFFGPGTRLTVL.

The gene calls are TRBV6-5 and TRBJ2-1; unclear D gene. Germline V gene data show CDR1 as MNHEY and CDR2 as SVGAGI. The CDR3 length is 14 residues. The V gene lost 4 bases and the J gene lost 4 bases, with 11 bases spanning the gap. The CDR3 bases are TGTGCCAGCAGTTTTTCCGTACAGTACAATGAGCAGTTCTTC. Protein: CASSFSVQYNEQFF.

This clonotype was counted a single time. The V gene is TRBV10-3, the J gene TRBJ2-3, with a tentative D call TRBD2 (5 bases). Trimming stripped 4 bases from V and 8 bases from J, with 16 bases between. The germline gives CDR1 ENHRY, CDR2 SYGVKD. This CDR3 spans 14 amino acids. The CDR3 DNA reads as TGTGCCATCAGTGGGACTGCCAGTGGTAGTACGCAGTATTTT. Protein sequence: CAISGTASGSTQYF.

This chain joins TRBV7-8 and TRBJ2-2; D not resolved. The germline gives CDR1 SGHVS, CDR2 FQNEAQ. The CDR3 is 16 residues long. With 5 bases removed from V and 0 bases from J, the gap between germline ends came to 13 bases. The CDR3 protein is CASSLTRRTNTGELFF. CDR3 bases: TGTGCCAGCAGCCTCACACGACGGACGAACACCGGGGAGCTGTTTTTT. Variable domain in full (rest from reference TRBV7-8 and TRBJ2-2): GAGVSQSPRYKVAKRGQDVALRCDPISGHVSLFWYQQALGQGPEFLTYFQNEAQLDKSGLPSDRFFAERPEGSVSTLKIQRTQQEDSAVYLCASSLTRRTNTGELFFGEGSRLTVL.

V usage is TRBV27 and J usage is TRBJ2-1, with D perhaps matching TRBD1 or TRBD2 (5 bases each). This CDR3 is built from 13 residues. The germline V and J ends were trimmed by 9 bases and 7 bases, with 16 bases remaining between them. Germline-derived CDR1 and CDR2 are MNHEY and SMNVEV (reference sequence). CDR3 DNA sequence: TGTGCCAGTGGCTACCAAGGGGAGAATGAGCAGTTCTTC. Amino acid sequence: CASGYQGENEQFF.

This clonotype is classed as medium-sized (0.01 to 0.1%). The chain uses TRBV15 and TRBJ2-7, with 7 bases that match TRBD1. This CDR3 has 14 residues. The germline V gene has CDR1 LNHNV and CDR2 YYDKDF (reference sequence). J gave up 5 bases and V 5 bases, and 9 bases lay outside the gene matches. Here the CDR3 reads CATSGGQEFDEQYF. CDR3 coding DNA: TGTGCCACCAGCGGAGGACAGGAGTTCGACGAGCAGTACTTC. The full variable domain, rest sourced from reference TRBV15 and TRBJ2-7, is DAMVIQNPRYQVTQFGKPVTLSCSQTLNHNVMYWYQQKSSQAPKLLFHYYDKDFNNEADTPDNFQSRRPNTSFCFLDIRSPGLGDTAMYLCATSGGQEFDEQYFGPGTRLTVT.

Only a few counts were recorded for this clonotype. CDR3 DNA: TGTGCCAGCAGTCCCCAACCACGGAGCTCCTATAATTCACCCCTCCACTTT. Its protein is CASSPQPRSSYNSPLHF. The gene calls are TRBV6-1 and TRBJ1-6; D is undetermined. The CDR3 spans 17 residues. CDR1 MNHNS and CDR2 SASEGT come from the germline V gene. Deletions cut 5 bases from V and 0 bases from J, with 14 bases between.

The chain joins TRBV18 to TRBJ1-6; D remains unclear. V was clipped by 2 bases and J by 9 bases, with 8 bases between them. In germline, CDR1 is KGHSH, CDR2 LQKENI. The CDR3 has 13 residues. The CDR3: CASSPGFGSPLHF. DNA for the CDR3: TGTGCCAGCTCACCAGGGTTTGGTTCACCCCTCCACTTT.

The gene calls are TRBV7-9 and TRBJ2-3; 8 bases match TRBD2. The CDR3 has 16 residues. The V gene end was trimmed by 0 bases and the J gene end by 0 bases; junction bases not matched to a gene: 2. Germline V gives CDR1 SEHNR, CDR2 FQNEAQ (reference sequence). In DNA form, the CDR3 reads TGTGCCAGCAGCTTAGCAACTAGCGGCAGCACAGATACGCAGTATTTT. Residues: CASSLATSGSTDTQYF.

This clonotype was seen a few times. J is TRBJ1-5 and V is TRBV4-1, with TRBD1 as a possible D gene (5 bases). Between the trimmed V and J ends, which lost 0 bases and 0 bases, there was a span of 12 bases. Germline V lookup: CDR1 MGHRA, CDR2 YSYEKL. CDR3 length: 17 residues. The CDR3 DNA is TGCGCCAGCAGCCAAGATCTTGAGGGGATTAGCAATCAGCCCCAGCATTTT. Translating gives CASSQDLEGISNQPQHF.

The rearrangement joins TRBV20-1 to TRBJ2-7; D ambiguous. Germline CDR1 reads DFQATT; CDR2 reads SNEGSKA (reference sequence). V was clipped by 5 bases and J by 1 base, with 9 bases between them. There are 12 residues in the CDR3. DNA for the CDR3: TGCAGTGCTTCCGCGGAGTCCTACGAGCAGTACTTC. This sequence encodes CSASAESYEQYF.

On this clonotype: The CDR3 does not close with the conserved phenylalanine or tryptophan, likely indicating a read error. The V call is TRBV6-5, the J call TRBJ1-1; D ambiguous. Deletions cut 3 bases from V and 3 bases from J, with 5 bases between. The germline CDR1 and CDR2 sequences are MNHEY and SVGAGI. The CDR3 has 12 amino acids. For the CDR3, the DNA is TGTGCCAGCAGTTATCCGTACACTGAAGCTTTCCTT. Protein: CASSYPYTEAFL.

As regards this clonotype: At one end, the junction sequence differs from germline, possibly due to a read error. The CDR3 reads CASSSGYNQPQHF. In DNA, the CDR3 is TGTGCTAGCAGCTCCGGGTACAATCAGCCCCAGCATTTT. This chain joins TRBV7-6 and TRBJ1-5; D ambiguous. The CDR3 consists of 13 residues. CDR1 is SGHVS and CDR2 is FNYEAQ in the germline V gene.

J is TRBJ2-7 and V is TRBV27, with 8 bases identical to TRBD2. The J call is in doubt because the DNA end fits TRBJ2-5 better. From germline, CDR1 is MNHEY and CDR2 SMNVEV (reference sequence). CDR3 length equals 17 residues. This CDR3 is CASSDARGGAYLETQYF. The CDR3 DNA follows: TGTGCCAGCAGCGATGCTCGGGGGGGCGCATATTTAGAGACCCAGTACTTC.

V gene TRBV6-1 combines with J gene TRBJ2-1; perhaps TRBD2 as D (6 bases). Trimming took 2 bases from V and 4 from J, leaving 15 bases between them. CDR1 and CDR2 from the germline V gene are MNHNS and SASEGT. The CDR3 sequence is 16 residues long. CDR3 amino acids: CASSEQPGDEYNEQFF. For the CDR3, the DNA is TGTGCCAGCAGTGAACAACCGGGAGACGAATACAATGAGCAGTTCTTC.

The V call is TRBV7-9, the J call TRBJ1-2; no clear D gene. The CDR3 is 12 amino acids. The V end was cut by 5 bases, the J end by 8 bases, with 12 bases between. Per the germline V gene, CDR1 is SEHNR and CDR2 is FQNEAQ (reference sequence). The CDR3 DNA follows: TGTGCCAGCAGCACAGACCCCGGGGGCTACACCTTC. This encodes CASSTDPGGYTF. Full variable domain (missing parts from reference TRBV7-9 and TRBJ1-2): DTGVSQNPRHKITKRGQNVTFRCDPISEHNRLYWYRQTLGQGPEFLTYFQNEAQLEKSRLLSDRFSAERPKGSFSTLEIQRTEQGDSAMYLCASSTDPGGYTFGSGTRLTVV.

The chain couples TRBV6-2 or TRBV6-3 to TRBJ1-1; D gene ambiguous. V was pared by 2 bases and J by 3 bases, with 4 bases between. Germline V gene data show CDR1 as MNHEY and CDR2 as SVGEGT. The CDR3 runs to 12 residues. The CDR3 sequence is CASSYKYTEAFF. CDR3 sequence (DNA): TGTGCCAGCAGTTACAAGTACACTGAAGCTTTCTTT.

In its sample, this clonotype was seen a few times. The chain couples TRBV24-1 to TRBJ2-5; possibly TRBD2 for D (5 bases). Germline V gives CDR1 KGHDR, CDR2 SFDVKD. Trimming shortened V by 3 bases and J by 0 bases, and 13 bases separated the two germline ends. The CDR3 runs to 16 residues. CDR3 protein: CATSDISGSDQETQYF. The CDR3 DNA reads TGTGCCACCAGTGATATCTCAGGTAGCGACCAAGAGACCCAGTACTTC.

The chain links TRBV20-1 to TRBJ2-5; 9 positions agree with TRBD1. CDR1 is DFQATT and CDR2 is SNEGSKA in the germline V gene (reference sequence). The CDR3 has 13 amino acids. J lost 5 bases, V lost 6 bases, and 7 bases had no gene match. CDR3 bases: TGCAGTGCGGTGGACAGGGGAGTTGAGACCCAGTACTTC. This sequence encodes CSAVDRGVETQYF.

This clonotype was detected a few times. The chain recombines TRBV6-1 with TRBJ1-5; no clear D gene. V was clipped by 4 bases and J by 7 bases, with 11 bases between them. The CDR3 runs 13 residues. Germline V gene lookup returns CDR1 MNHNS and CDR2 SASEGT. The CDR3 DNA sequence: TGTGCCAGCAGTGCAAACTACGGCCAGCCCCAGCATTTT. Translating gives CASSANYGQPQHF.

The V gene is TRBV19, the J gene TRBJ2-5; tentatively, D is TRBD2 (7 bases). There are 14 residues in the CDR3. From germline, CDR1 is LNHDA and CDR2 SQIVND (reference sequence). The V end was cut by 3 bases, the J end by 5 bases, with 13 bases between. CDR3 sequence reads: CASSMAGAQETQYF. CDR3 coding DNA: TGTGCCAGTAGTATGGCGGGGGCGCAGGAGACCCAGTACTTC.

This clonotype showed up just a few times. V gene TRBV2 combines with J gene TRBJ2-7; D could derive from TRBD1 or TRBD2 (6 bases each). The DNA end favors TRBJ2-5, so the J call may be wrong. Germline lookup yields CDR1 SNHLY and CDR2 FYNNEI. The CDR3 covers 15 residues. The DNA of the CDR3 is TGTGCCAGCAGTGAAGGGGGGGCAGGTCAAGAGACCCAGTACTTC. Translating gives CASSEGGAGQETQYF.